The sequence of this T cell receptor (beta chain) was determined in a study of patients and donors after allogeneic stem cell transplantation. Only a few counts were recorded for this clonotype. TCRdb re-called the RT-PCR reads with MiXCR, one entry per CDR3 protein. The sample holds about 400,000 distinct CDR3 sequences, around 15% seen once. Per germline, CDR1 SEHNR and CDR2 FQNEAQ (reference sequence). Trimming took off 5 bases at V and 4 bases at J, with 17 bases between the two ends. The CDR3 has 16 amino acids. This clonotype was obtained from a human donor who was either an allogeneic HSCT recipient or a stem cell or donor lymphocyte infusion donor (not recorded which). It is not recorded whose cells these are; they may come from a transplant donor. The specimen was blood, either unsorted or a sorted T cell fraction (not recorded which). V is TRBV7-9 and J is TRBJ2-2; the D gene is possibly TRBD1 (6 bases). In DNA form, the CDR3 reads TGTGCCAGCAGCCCTGGACAGCGTAAGGGCACCGGGGAGCTGTTTTTT. This encodes CASSPGQRKGTGELFF.